The clone carrying this T cell receptor beta chain was detected many times. V lost 10 bases and J 0 bases, leaving 19 bases between the germline ends. This CDR3 comprises 16 residues. Germline loops: CDR1 MNHEY, CDR2 SVGAGI. This specimen belongs to a study of T-cell reconstitution after alpha-beta-depleted transplantation in children. The TCRbeta library was prepared with unique molecular identifiers. Via MiXCR, TCRdb re-called the PCR reads, giving one row per CDR3 protein. Of approximately 390,000 distinct CDR3 sequences detected, under 13% appear once; the ten largest clones hold roughly 6%. The sequence was obtained from a human donor who donated a stem cell graft to a child with acute myeloid leukemia. The starting material was PBMCs from the stem cell graft donor, obtained from the stem cell graft. The chain has TRBV6-5 and TRBJ2-1; a possible D gene is TRBD2 (6 bases). The CDR3 DNA follows: TGTGCCACATTCAGATTAGCGGCGAGCTCCTACAATGAGCAGTTCTTC. Amino acids: CATFRLAASSYNEQFF.